This TCR beta chain was identified during a study of T-cell memory formation after mild COVID-19. Study details: Largely, TCR clusters stayed within a single donor. Overall study findings and caveats: Balance between CD4 and CD8 was seen in clones contracting day 15 to 85, and a CD4+ lean was seen in later expanders. CD4+ clones that contracted lay mainly in CM and EM; CD8+ ones lay in EMRA.

This clonotype was seen only a few times. Its antigen is undetermined. TCRdb redid the calling of the 5' RACE reads with MiXCR, one entry per CDR3 protein. The table has under 450,000 distinct CDR3 sequences, around 14% seen once. The CDR3 length is 19 residues. V dropped 5 bases and J dropped 9; count of bases not matched to a gene: 21. J is TRBJ2-1 and V is TRBV12-3 or TRBV12-4; 11 nucleotides line up with TRBD2. The sequence came from a young man who had mild COVID-19 (a few samples of this study predate the infection). Cell type and time point are not known. Input material: PBMCs or a T cell subset sorted from them (not recorded which). The CDR3 sequence is CASSPRNRNLAGGLGEQFF. In nucleotides, the CDR3 is TGTGCCAGCAGTCCCCGTAATCGGAATTTAGCGGGGGGGCTCGGTGAGCAGTTCTTC.